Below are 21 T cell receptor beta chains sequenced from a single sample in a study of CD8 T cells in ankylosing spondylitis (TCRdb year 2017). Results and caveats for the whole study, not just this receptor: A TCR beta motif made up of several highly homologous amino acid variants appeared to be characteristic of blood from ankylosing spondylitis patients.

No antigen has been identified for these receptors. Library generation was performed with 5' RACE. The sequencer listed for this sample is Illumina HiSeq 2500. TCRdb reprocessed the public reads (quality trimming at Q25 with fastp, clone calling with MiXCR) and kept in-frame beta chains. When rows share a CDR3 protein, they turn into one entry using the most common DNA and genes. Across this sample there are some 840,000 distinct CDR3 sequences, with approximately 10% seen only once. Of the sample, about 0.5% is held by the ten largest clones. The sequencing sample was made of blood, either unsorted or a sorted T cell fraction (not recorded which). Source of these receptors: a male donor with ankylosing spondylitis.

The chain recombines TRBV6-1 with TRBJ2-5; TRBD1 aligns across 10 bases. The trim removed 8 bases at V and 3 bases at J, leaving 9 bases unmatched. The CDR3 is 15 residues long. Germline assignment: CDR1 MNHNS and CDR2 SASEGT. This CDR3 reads CASQSRDRGKETQYF. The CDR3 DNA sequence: TGTGCCAGCCAAAGCCGGGACAGGGGAAAAGAGACCCAGTACTTC.

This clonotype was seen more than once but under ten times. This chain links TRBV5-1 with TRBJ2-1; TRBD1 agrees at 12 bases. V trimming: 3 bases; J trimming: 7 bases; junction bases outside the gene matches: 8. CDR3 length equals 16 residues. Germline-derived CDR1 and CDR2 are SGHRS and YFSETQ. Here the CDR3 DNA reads TGCGCCAGCAGCTACAGGGACAGGGGGCGATCGAATGAGCAGTTCTTC. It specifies CASSYRDRGRSNEQFF.

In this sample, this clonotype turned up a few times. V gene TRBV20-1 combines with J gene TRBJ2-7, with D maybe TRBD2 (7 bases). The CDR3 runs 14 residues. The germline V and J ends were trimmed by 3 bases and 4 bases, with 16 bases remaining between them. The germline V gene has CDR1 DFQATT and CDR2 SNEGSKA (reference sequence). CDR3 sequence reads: CSASLGGPGYEQYF. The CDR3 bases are TGCAGTGCTAGTCTCGGGGGGCCGGGGTACGAGCAGTACTTC.

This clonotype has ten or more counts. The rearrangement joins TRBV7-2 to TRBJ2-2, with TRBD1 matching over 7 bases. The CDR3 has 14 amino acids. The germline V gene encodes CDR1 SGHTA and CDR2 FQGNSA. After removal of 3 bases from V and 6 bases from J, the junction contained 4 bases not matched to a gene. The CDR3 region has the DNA TGTGCCAGCAGCTTTCAAACAGGGGCCGGGGAGCTGTTTTTT. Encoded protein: CASSFQTGAGELFF.

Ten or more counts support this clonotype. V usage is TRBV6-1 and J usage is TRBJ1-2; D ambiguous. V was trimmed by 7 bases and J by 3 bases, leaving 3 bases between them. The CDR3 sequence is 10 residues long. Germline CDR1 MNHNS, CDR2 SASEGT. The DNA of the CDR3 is TGTGCCAGCAACGACTATGGCTACACCTTC. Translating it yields CASNDYGYTF.

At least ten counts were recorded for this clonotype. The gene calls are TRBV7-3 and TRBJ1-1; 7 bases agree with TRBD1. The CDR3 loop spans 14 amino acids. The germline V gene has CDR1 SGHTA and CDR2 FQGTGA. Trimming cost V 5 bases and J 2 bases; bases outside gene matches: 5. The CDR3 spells CASSLTGRNTEAFF. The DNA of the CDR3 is TGTGCCAGCAGCCTGACAGGGAGAAACACTGAAGCTTTCTTT.

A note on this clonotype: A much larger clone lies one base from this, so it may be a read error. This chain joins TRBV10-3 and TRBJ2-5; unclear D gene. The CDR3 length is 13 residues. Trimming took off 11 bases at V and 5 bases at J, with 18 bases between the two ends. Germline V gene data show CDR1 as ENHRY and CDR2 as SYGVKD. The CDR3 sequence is CASSSGVRETQYF. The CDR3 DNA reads TGTGCCTCCAGCAGTGGAGTGAGGGAGACCCAGTACTTC.

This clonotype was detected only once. CDR3 sequence (DNA): TGTGCCAGCAGCCCCAGCGGGAGCTGGGATGAGCAGTTCTTC. Protein sequence: CASSPSGSWDEQFF. The rearrangement links TRBV7-9 to TRBJ2-1; 8 bases map to TRBD2. The ends lost 5 bases at V and 8 bases at J; junction bases unmatched: 8. CDR1 is SEHNR and CDR2 is FQNEAQ in the germline V gene (reference sequence). The length of the CDR3 is 14 residues.

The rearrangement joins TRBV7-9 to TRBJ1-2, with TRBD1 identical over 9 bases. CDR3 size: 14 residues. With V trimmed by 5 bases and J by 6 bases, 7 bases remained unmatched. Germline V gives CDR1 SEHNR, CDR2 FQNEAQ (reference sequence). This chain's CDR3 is CASSQRTGGHGYTF. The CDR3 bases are TGTGCCAGCAGCCAAAGAACAGGGGGCCATGGCTACACCTTC.

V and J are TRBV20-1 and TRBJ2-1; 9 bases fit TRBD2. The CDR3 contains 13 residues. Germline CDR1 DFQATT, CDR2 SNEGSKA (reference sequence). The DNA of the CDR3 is TGCAGAGGAATAGCGGGAGTTTACAATGAGCAGTTCTTC. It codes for CRGIAGVYNEQFF.

The CDR3 bases are TGTGCCAGCAGCTTCCGGGACAGGGCTGACTACGAGCAGTACTTC. The encoded protein is CASSFRDRADYEQYF. The rearrangement links TRBV7-2 to TRBJ2-7; 9 bases agree with TRBD1. Germline V gene lookup returns CDR1 SGHTA and CDR2 FQGNSA. This CDR3 spans 15 amino acids. V lost 3 bases to trimming and J lost 3 bases; unmatched junction nucleotides: 6.

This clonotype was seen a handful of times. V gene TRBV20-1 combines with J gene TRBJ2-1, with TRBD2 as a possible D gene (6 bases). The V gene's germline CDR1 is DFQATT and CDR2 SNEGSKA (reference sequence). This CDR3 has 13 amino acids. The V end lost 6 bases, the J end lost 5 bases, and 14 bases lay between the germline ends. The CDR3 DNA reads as TGCAGTGCGGAGGGGACGCAGAACAATGAGCAGTTCTTC. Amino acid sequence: CSAEGTQNNEQFF.

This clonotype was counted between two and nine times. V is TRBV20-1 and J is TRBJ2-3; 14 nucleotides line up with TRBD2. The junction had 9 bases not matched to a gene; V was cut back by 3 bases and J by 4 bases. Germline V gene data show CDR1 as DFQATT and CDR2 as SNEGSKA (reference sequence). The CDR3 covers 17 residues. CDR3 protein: CSASGTSGSSGPDTQYF. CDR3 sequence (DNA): TGCAGTGCTAGTGGGACTAGCGGGAGCTCCGGGCCAGATACGCAGTATTTT.

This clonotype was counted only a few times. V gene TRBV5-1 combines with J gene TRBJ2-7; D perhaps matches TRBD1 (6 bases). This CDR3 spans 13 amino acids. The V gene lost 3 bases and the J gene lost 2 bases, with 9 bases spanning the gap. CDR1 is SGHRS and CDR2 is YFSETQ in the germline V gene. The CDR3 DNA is TGCGCCAGCAGCTACACAGGGCCCTACGAGCAGTACTTC. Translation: CASSYTGPYEQYF.

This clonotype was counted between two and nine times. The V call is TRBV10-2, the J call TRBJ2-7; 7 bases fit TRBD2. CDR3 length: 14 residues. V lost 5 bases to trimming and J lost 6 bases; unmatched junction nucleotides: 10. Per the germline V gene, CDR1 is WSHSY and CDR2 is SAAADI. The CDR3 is CASSPWGGESEQYF. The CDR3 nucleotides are TGCGCCAGCAGTCCCTGGGGAGGGGAGAGCGAGCAGTACTTC.

The CDR3 sequence is CASSLASGGSYEQYF. As DNA, the CDR3 is TGTGCCAGCAGCTTAGCTAGCGGGGGTTCCTACGAGCAGTACTTC. The chain recombines TRBV7-3 with TRBJ2-7, with 10 bases aligning to TRBD2. J gave up 1 base and V 2 bases, and 2 bases lay outside the gene matches. The CDR3 has 15 residues. Germline CDR1 and CDR2: SGHTA and FQGTGA.

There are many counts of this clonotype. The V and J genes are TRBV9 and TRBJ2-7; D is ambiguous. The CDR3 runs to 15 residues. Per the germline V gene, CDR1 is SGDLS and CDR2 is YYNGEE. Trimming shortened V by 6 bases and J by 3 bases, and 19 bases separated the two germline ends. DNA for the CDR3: TGTGCCAGCACCGCCTTAAAGCCCGACAACTACGAGCAGTACTTC. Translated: CASTALKPDNYEQYF.

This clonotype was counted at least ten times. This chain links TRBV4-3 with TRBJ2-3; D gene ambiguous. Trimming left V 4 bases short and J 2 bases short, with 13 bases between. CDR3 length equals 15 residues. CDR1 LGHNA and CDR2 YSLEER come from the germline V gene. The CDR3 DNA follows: TGCGCCAGCAGCCTCGAGGCGGCAGACACAGATACGCAGTATTTT. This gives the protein CASSLEAADTDTQYF.

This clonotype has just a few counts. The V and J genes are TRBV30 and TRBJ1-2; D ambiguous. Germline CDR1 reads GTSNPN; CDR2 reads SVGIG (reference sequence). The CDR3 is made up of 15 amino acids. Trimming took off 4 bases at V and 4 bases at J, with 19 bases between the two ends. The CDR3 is CAWTPGGSRGYGYTF. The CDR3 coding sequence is TGTGCCTGGACCCCAGGCGGGAGTCGCGGCTATGGCTACACCTTC.

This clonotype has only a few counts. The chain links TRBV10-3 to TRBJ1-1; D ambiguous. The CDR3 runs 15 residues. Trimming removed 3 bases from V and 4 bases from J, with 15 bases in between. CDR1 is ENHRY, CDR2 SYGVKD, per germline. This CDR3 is CAISEGLTSPTEAFF. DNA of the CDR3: TGTGCCATCAGTGAAGGGTTAACAAGTCCCACTGAAGCTTTCTTT.

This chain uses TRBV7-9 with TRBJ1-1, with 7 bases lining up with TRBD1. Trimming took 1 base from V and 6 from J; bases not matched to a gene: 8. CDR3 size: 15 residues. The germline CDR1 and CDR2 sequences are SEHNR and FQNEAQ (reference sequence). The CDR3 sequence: CASSLVGGISAEAFF. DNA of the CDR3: TGTGCCAGCAGCTTAGTAGGGGGCATTAGCGCTGAAGCTTTCTTT.